This TCR beta chain was identified during a study of shared clonotypes between healthy human individuals. General observations from the study: Among non-shared clonotypes, generation probabilities were lower than among those shared by all four donors.

The CDR3 runs 15 residues. From germline, CDR1 is MDHEN and CDR2 SYDVKM. Trimming removed 6 bases from V and 4 bases from J, with 16 bases in between. Worth noting for this clone: The antigen remains undetermined.

The repertoire was sequenced with immunoSEQ multiplex PCR; TCRdb's copy has only in-frame clones and lacks some. The top ten clones hold roughly 0.14% of a sample with approximately 2.5 million clones, around nine tenths of them seen once. Sequenced sample: naive CD4+ T cells sorted from blood. Subset described: CD45RA+ positively selected. The TCR comes from a man between 18 and 29 years old in good health. The chain is built from TRBV28 and TRBJ1-3; D is ambiguous. The CDR3 sequence: CASRNTLTGGNTIYF. In DNA form, the CDR3 reads TGTGCCAGCAGGAACACTCTCACGGGGGGAAACACCATATATTTT.